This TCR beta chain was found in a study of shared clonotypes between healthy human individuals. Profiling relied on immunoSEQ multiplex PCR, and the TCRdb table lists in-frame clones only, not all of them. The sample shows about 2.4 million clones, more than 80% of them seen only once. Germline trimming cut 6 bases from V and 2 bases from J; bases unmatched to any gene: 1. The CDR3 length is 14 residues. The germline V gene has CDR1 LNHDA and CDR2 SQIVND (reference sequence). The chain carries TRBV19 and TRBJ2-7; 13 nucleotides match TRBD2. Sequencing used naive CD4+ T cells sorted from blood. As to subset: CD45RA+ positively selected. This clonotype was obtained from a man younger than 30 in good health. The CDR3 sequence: CASRGLAGTYEQYF. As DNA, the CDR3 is TGTGCCAGTAGGGGACTAGCGGGGACCTACGAGCAGTACTTC.